The source of this T cell receptor beta chain is a study of metastatic and nonmetastatic thyroid tumors. Study overall: Blood and tumor or nodule tissue repertoires from malignant and benign thyroid patients were compared. Findings and caveats of the study: As reported, TCR beta diversity in blood and tumor was significantly higher in malignant thyroid tumors than in benign nodules.

The sample holds many counts of this clone. No antigen is known for it. The length of the CDR3 is 13 residues. The germline CDR1 and CDR2 sequences are GTSNPN and SVGIG (reference sequence). Trimming left V 2 bases short and J 5 bases short, with 13 bases between. Original methodology: Between-group CDR3 differences, defined by clinicopathological status, yielded a distant-metastasis classifier for papillary thyroid cancer. TCRdb redid the clone calls on the PCR reads using MiXCR. TCRdb's processing, not the study's, gives the V and J calls here. The profile shows about 62,000 clones, 4% to 4.5% of them singletons. Not a single patient had been given any form of treatment at any point before undergoing thyroid surgery.

This chain joins TRBV30 and TRBJ2-7; TRBD1 might be the D (5 bases). This TCR came from a female donor with papillary thyroid cancer or a benign thyroid nodule (not recorded which). Some clones in this sample may be carry-over from other donors' samples. Sample: blood. Here the CDR3 DNA reads TGTGCCTGGAGTTGGGGCCCTCGGAACGAGCAGTACTTC. Translating gives CAWSWGPRNEQYF. The whole variable domain, remainder taken from reference TRBV30 and TRBJ2-7, is SQTIHQWPATLVQPVGSPLSLECTVEGTSNPNLYWYRQAAGRGLQLLFYSVGIGQISSEVPQNLSASRPQDRQFILSSKKLLLSDSGFYLCAWSWGPRNEQYFGPGTRLTVT.